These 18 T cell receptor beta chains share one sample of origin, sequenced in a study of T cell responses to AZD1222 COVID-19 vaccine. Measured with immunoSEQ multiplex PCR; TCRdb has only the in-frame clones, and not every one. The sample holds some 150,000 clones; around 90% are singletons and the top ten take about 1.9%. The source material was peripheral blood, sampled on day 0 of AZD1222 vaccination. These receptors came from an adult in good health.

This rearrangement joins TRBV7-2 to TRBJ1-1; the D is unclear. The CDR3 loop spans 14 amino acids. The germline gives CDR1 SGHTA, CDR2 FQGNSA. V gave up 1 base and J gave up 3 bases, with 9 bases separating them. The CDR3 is CASSLVRRHTEAFF. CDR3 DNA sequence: TGTGCCAGCAGCTTAGTGCGAAGGCACACTGAAGCTTTCTTT.

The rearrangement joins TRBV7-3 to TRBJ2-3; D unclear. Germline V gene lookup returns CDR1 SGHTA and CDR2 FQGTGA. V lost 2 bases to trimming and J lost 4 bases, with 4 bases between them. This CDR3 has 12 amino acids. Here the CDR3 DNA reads TGTGCCAGCAGCTTAGTATCAGATACGCAGTATTTT. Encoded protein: CASSLVSDTQYF.

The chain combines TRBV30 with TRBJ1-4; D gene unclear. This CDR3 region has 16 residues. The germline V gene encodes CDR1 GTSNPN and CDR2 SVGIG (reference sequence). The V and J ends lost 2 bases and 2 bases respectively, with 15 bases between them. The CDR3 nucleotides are TGTGCCTGGAGTCCCGGCAACCTGGGGACTAATGAAAAACTGTTTTTT. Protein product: CAWSPGNLGTNEKLFF.

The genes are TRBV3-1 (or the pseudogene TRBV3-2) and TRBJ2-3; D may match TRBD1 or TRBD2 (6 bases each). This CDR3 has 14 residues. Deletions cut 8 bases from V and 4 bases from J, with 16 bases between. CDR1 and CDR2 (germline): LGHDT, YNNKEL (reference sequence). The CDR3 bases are TGTGCCAGCCGGGGGCGGGCAGGGGCAGATACGCAGTATTTT. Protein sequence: CASRGRAGADTQYF.

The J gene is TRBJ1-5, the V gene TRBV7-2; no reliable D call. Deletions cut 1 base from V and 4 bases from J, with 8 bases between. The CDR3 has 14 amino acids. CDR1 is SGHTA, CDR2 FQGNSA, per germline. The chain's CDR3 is CASSLDLGNQPQHF. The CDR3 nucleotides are TGTGCCAGCAGCTTAGATCTGGGGAATCAGCCCCAGCATTTT.

CDR3 DNA: TGTGCCAGCTCAACTCGAGGGGAGGGGATCTATGGCTACACCTTC. It codes for CASSTRGEGIYGYTF. The chain recombines TRBV18 with TRBJ1-2; D is perhaps TRBD1 (5 bases). Trimming took 5 bases from V and 4 from J, leaving 17 bases between them. The V gene's germline CDR1 is KGHSH and CDR2 LQKENI. CDR3 length equals 15 residues.

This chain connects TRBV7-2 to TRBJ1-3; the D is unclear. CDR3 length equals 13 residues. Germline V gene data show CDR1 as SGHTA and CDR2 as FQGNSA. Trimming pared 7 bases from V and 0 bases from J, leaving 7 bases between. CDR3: CASTRGSGNTIYF. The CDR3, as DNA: TGTGCCAGCACTCGGGGCTCTGGAAACACCATATATTTT.

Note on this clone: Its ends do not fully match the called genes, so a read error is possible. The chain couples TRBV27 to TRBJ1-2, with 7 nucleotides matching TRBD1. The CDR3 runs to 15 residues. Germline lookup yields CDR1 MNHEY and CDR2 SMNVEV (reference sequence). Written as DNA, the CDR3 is TGTGCCAGCAGTTCGGAGGGGGCGGGTGACTACGGCTACACCTTC. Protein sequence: CASSSEGAGDYGYTF.

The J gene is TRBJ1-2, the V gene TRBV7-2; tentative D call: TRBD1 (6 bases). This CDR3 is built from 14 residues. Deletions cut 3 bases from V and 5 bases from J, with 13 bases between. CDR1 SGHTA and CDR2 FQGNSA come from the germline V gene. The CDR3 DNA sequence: TGTGCCAGCAGCTTCAGGGGTAAAGAGTATGGCTACACCTTC. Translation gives CASSFRGKEYGYTF.

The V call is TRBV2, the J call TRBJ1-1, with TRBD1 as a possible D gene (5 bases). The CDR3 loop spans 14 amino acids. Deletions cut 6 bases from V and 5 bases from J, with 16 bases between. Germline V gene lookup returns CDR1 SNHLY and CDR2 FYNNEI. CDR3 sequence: CASRAREGGTEAFF. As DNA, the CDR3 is TGTGCCAGCAGGGCCAGGGAAGGAGGGACTGAAGCTTTCTTT.

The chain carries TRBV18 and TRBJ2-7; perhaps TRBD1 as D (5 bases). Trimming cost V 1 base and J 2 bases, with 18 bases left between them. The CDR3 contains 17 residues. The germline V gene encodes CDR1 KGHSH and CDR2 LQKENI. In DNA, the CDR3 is TGTGCCAGCTCACCACGGGGTTTCAGGGTAGTGCCCTACGAGCAGTACTTC. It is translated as CASSPRGFRVVPYEQYF.

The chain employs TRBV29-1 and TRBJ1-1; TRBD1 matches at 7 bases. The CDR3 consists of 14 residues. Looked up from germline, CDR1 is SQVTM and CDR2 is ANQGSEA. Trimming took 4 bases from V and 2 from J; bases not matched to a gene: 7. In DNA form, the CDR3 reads TGCAGCGTTGGGACAGGATCTGCAAACACTGAAGCTTTCTTT. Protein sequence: CSVGTGSANTEAFF.

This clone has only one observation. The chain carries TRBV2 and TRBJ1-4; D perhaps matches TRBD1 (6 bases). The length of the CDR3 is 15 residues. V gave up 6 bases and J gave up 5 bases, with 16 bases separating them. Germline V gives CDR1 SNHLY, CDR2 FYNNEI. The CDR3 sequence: CASRPGQGGNEKLFF. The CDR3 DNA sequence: TGTGCCAGCAGGCCGGGACAAGGAGGAAATGAAAAACTGTTTTTT.

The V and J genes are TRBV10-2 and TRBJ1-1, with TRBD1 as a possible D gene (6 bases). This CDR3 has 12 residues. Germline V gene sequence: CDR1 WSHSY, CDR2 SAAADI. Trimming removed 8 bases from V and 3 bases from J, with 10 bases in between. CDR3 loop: CASGTGYTEAFF. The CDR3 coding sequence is TGCGCCAGCGGTACAGGGTACACTGAAGCTTTCTTT.

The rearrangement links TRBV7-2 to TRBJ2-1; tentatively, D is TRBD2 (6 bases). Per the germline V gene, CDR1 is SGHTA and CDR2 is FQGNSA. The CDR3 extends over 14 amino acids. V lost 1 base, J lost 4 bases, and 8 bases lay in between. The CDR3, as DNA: TGTGCCAGCAGCTTAGGTGGGGGGTACAATGAGCAGTTCTTC. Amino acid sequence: CASSLGGGYNEQFF.

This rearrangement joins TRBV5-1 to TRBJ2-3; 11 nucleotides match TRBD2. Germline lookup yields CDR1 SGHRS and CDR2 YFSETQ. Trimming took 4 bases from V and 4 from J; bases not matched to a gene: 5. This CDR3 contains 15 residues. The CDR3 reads CASSSSGGAADTQYF. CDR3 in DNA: TGCGCCAGCAGCAGTAGCGGGGGGGCGGCAGATACGCAGTATTTT.

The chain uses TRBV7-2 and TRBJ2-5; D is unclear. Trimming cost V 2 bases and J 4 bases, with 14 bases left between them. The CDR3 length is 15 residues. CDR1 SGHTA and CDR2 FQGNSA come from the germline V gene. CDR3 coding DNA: TGTGCCAGCAGCTTATGGAAAGTCTTGGGAGAGACCCAGTACTTC. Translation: CASSLWKVLGETQYF.

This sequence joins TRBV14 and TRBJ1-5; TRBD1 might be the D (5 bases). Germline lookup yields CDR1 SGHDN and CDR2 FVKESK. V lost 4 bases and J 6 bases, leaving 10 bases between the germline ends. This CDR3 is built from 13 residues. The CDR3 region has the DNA TGTGCCAGCAGCCGGGGGGAGAGTCAGCCCCAGCATTTT. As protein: CASSRGESQPQHF.